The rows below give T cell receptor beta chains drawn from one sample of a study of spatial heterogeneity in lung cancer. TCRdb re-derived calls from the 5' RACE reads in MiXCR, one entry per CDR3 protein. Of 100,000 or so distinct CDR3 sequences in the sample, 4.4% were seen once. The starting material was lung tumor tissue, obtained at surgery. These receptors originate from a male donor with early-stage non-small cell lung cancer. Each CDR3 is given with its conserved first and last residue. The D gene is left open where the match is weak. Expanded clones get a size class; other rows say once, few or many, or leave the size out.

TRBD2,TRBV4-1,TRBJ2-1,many,TGCGCCAGCAGCCAAGTCTTAACTAGCGGGCGCGGCCCCAATGAGCAGTTCTTC,CASSQVLTSGRGPNEQFF
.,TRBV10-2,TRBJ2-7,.,TGCGCCAGCAAGGCGGGGGCAGACTACGAGCAGTACTTC,CASKAGADYEQYF
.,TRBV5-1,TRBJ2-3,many,TGCGCCAGCAGTCAATCCGACAGCACAGATACGCAGTATTTT,CASSQSDSTDTQYF
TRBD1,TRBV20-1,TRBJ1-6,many,TGCAGTGCTGGTGCCCCGGACAGGGGCATCCACTTT,CSAGAPDRGIHF
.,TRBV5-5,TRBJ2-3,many,TGTGCCAGCAGCTTGTTGAGGTCTGATACGCAGTATTTT,CASSLLRSDTQYF
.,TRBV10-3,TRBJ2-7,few,TGTGCCTCCTCATATGCCGGGACGGATGACTACGAGCAGTACTTC,CASSYAGTDDYEQYF
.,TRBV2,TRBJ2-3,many,TGTGCCAGCAGTGAAGTTGAAGGGGCATACAGAGATACGCAGTATTTT,CASSEVEGAYRDTQYF
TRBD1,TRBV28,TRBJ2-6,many,TGTGCCAGCACGACAGGGGGTGCCGGGGCCAACGTCCTGACTTTC,CASTTGGAGANVLTF
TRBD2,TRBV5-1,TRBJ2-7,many,TGCGCCAGCAGCTCGGGAGGCATCTCCTACGAGCAGTACTTC,CASSSGGISYEQYF
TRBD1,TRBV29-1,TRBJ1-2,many,TGCAGCGTTGAAGTACAGGGGGGCTACTATGGCTACACCTTC,CSVEVQGGYYGYTF
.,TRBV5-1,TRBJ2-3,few,TGCGCCAGCAGCTTGGTGTCGTTTGAGGGGCCGAAGCCAGATACGCAGTATTTT,CASSLVSFEGPKPDTQYF
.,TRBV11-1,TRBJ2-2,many,TGTGCCAGCAGCCCCCGCAGCAGCACCGGGGAGCTGTTTTTT,CASSPRSSTGELFF
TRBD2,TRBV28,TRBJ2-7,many,TGTGCCAGCAGTTCTCTCGCGGGAGACCACGAGCAGTACTTC,CASSSLAGDHEQYF
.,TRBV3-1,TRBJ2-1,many,TGTGCCAGCAGCCAAGTGCTCCCCGCCGAGTTCTTC,CASSQVLPAEFF
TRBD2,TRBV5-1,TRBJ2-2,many,TGCGCCAGCAGCTTACTAGCGACGGGCACCGGGGAGCTGTTTTTT,CASSLLATGTGELFF
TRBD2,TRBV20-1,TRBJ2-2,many,TGCAGTGCTAGCGACCCTACTAGCGGGAGCGGGACTGGGGAGCTGTTTTTT,CSASDPTSGSGTGELFF
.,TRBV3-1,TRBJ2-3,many,TGTGCCAGCAGCCAAGGGGCGGCAGATACGCAGTATTTT,CASSQGAADTQYF